This TCR beta chain appears in the sequencing data of a study of shared clonotypes between healthy human individuals (dated by TCRdb to 2020 to 2022). Describing the broader study: A few men and two women, aged 18 to 49 years, made up the cohort. Per donor, leukapheresis produced somewhere between about 0.94 and 10 billion PBMCs. Different laboratories and diverse techniques were used to prepare libraries and sequence TCR repertoires, to increase sequencing depth and limit assay-specific biases. For each donor, CD4 naive and CD4 memory were each given three plates, CD8 naive was given two plates, and CD8 memory was given one plate. The study deeply sequenced blood TCR repertoires of about five healthy adults to estimate repertoire size and the extent of clonotype sharing between individuals.

A word on this clone: This clone's antigen is unknown. Base qualities are not at hand, and no much larger clone is one base apart.

Using the deep immunoSEQ assay, multiplex PCR amplified TCR CDR3 regions from genomic DNA. Extracted genomic DNA from each cell subset was spread evenly across all wells of several immunoSEQ 96-well plates, with each plate serving as a replicate. For sorted subsets, around 200 ng genomic DNA, equal to 30,000 to 35,000 T cell genomes, was loaded into each replicate PCR. Purified libraries were measured with a Qubit 3.0 fluorometer, size-checked on a Bioanalyzer 2100, and measured again with the KAPA Library Quantification kit. A separate single-read 150-cycle Illumina NextSeq 550 flow cell was used to sequence each immunoSEQ 96-well plate. The study's processing was this. Because only junctional sequences without quality scores were contained in the immunoSEQ output, filtering matching that applied to full-length reads could not be performed. Sequences were annotated with PyIR, a Python wrapper for IgBLAST v1.9, and V/J genes and CDR3 were assigned using IMGT germline references. Any read was removed if the V/J assignment was weak (E-value above 1e-6), the CDR3 was missing, or the read contained stop codons, out-of-frame junctions, or ambiguous translated residues. A V3J clonotype was defined by an identical inferred V gene, J gene, and CDR3 amino acid sequence. Percentage overlap between repertoires was computed as shared unique clonotypes divided by the size of the smaller repertoire. Repertoire richness was assessed with RTK rarefaction, the Chao1 estimator, and Recon v2.1 estimates of unobserved clonotypes. Generation probabilities for all TCRbeta clonotypes obtained by the gDNA method from a few donors were computed using OLGA. TCRdb obtained this table from immuneACCESS and retained in-frame rearrangements with V and J assigned. These tables miss some clones; where compared with another copy, unresolved V genes account for less than half of the shortfall, and the remainder is unexplained. V and J calls and clone size are given by that table; D and trimming were obtained from the DNA. The sample contains around 2,000,000 clones, roughly 96% of them found a single time. About 0.13% of the sample belongs to the ten largest clones.

CDR1 and CDR2 (SEHNR, FQNEAQ) derive from the germline V gene (reference sequence). Inclusive of the bounding cysteine and phenylalanine, the CDR3 is 15 residues long. The only DNA kept is the CDR3, 45 bases in frame from the first base. V and J are truncated by 1 base and 9 bases respectively, leaving an intervening sequence of 13 bases. Donors were healthy HIV-negative adults with no recently reported acute infections or vaccinations. Only Caucasian adults living in Nashville, Tennessee, USA were represented among the donors. CD4+ T cells were enriched through magnetic negative selection, after which naive cells were positively selected on CD45RA and the remaining negative fraction served as the memory subset. Blood was obtained by leukapheresis, after which PBMCs were separated by Ficoll-Histopaque density gradient centrifugation and cryopreserved in liquid nitrogen vapor phase. Analytical flow cytometry was used to check the purity and quantity of each magnetically sorted T cell population. Genomic DNA was isolated from every sorted fraction and measured by UV absorbance on a Nanodrop 2000c.

Broader findings and caveats from the paper: Larger estimated clonotype richness was generally found for naive subsets than for memory subsets. Based on pairwise subsampling, the degree of clonotype sharing among donors was expected to be affected by sequencing depth. Compared with non-shared clonotypes, clonotypes shared by all four sorted-subset donors had higher generation probabilities. Even with the large sequencing depth, rarefaction of the sorted-subset datasets indicated that sequencing was incomplete. Across a handful of donors, approximately 4.6% of naive CD4, 3% to 4% of naive CD8, 2% to 2.5% of memory CD4, and approximately 0.42% of memory CD8 clonotypes were shared. The small number of donors limited the genetic and exposure-history diversity represented. Sampling was restricted to blood, and TCR repertoires in tissues likely differ from the TCR repertoires found in blood.

The rearrangement combines TRBV7-9 with TRBJ1-6, with a weak D call of TRBD1 (5 bases match). The sequence was collected from a young man in good health. The sequenced sample was naive CD4+ T cells sorted from blood. This specimen's cell subset or site label, per the study, means: CD45RA+ positively selected. The sequenced DNA: TGTGCCAGCAGCTTAGAGGGAGGAGGGGTTTCACCCCTCCACTTT. This gives the protein CASSLEGGGVSPLHF. With the portions outside the CDR3 filled from the reference TRBV7-9 and TRBJ1-6 genes, the complete variable region becomes DTGVSQNPRHKITKRGQNVTFRCDPISEHNRLYWYRQTLGQGPEFLTYFQNEAQLEKSRLLSDRFSAERPKGSFSTLEIQRTEQGDSAMYLCASSLEGGGVSPLHFGNGTRLTVT.